This T cell receptor beta chain was identified during a study of blood T cell repertoires in COVID-19. In the study overall: The United States, Italy and Spain were the sources of the acute and convalescent COVID-19 samples. T cells, B-cell-depleted T cells, or PBMCs provided the cDNA or gDNA that served as material.

The Seattle site enrolled patients during active infection and followed them longitudinally. In the authors' workflow: Amplified reference gene primers provided the basis for estimating nucleated cell counts. Data came from immunoSEQ multiplex PCR; TCRdb stores just in-frame clones and leaves some out. V and J calls and clone size are copied from that table; D and trimming were computed from the DNA. The sample holds 300,000 to 350,000 clones; roughly 90% are singletons and the top ten take just under 7.5%. The CDR3 has 11 amino acids. This sequence was found in a woman in her 70s with COVID-19, enrolled during active disease. V is TRBV21-1 and J is TRBJ2-7; the tabulated D call, TRBD1, remains unverified against the DNA. TRBV21-1 counts as a pseudogene. What was sequenced was peripheral blood. As DNA, the CDR3 is TGTGCCAGCAGCGCAGTGCACGAGCAGTACTTC. This encodes CASSAVHEQYF.